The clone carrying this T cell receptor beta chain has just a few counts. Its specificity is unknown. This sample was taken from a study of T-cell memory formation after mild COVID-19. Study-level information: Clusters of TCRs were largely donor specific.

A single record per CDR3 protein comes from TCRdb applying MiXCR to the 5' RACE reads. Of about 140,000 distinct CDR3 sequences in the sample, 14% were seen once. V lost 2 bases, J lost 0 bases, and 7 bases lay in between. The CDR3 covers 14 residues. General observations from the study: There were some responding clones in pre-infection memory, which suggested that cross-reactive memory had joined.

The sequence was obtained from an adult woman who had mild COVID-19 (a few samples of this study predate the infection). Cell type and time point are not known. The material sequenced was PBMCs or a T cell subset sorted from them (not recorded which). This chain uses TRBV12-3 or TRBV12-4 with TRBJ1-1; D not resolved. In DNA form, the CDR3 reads TGTGCCAGCAGTTTATTACAGATGAACACTGAAGCTTTCTTT. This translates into CASSLLQMNTEAFF.